A selection of T cell receptor beta chains follows, all from one sample in a study of long-term antiretroviral therapy in people with HIV. Sequenced by immunoSEQ multiplex PCR; TCRdb stores in-frame clones only, minus some. The table has 30,000 to 40,000 clones, 75% to 90% seen once. The sample was unsorted PBMCs, taken 1 year after starting antiretroviral therapy. These receptors were taken from a man between 18 and 35 years old with HIV. CDR3s include the opening cysteine and the closing phenylalanine or tryptophan. The D gene is left open where the match is weak. Expanded clones get a size class; other rows say once, few or many, or leave the size out.

d_call,j_call,clone_size,v_call,cdr3_aa,cdr3_nt
-,TRBJ1-4,-,TRBV5-5,CASSLPTNEKLFF,TGTGCCAGCAGCTTGCCAACTAATGAAAAACTGTTTTTT
TRBD1,TRBJ1-4,-,TRBV29-1,CSVKGQSTNEKLFF,TGCAGCGTAAAGGGACAGTCCACTAATGAAAAACTGTTTTTT
-,TRBJ1-1,-,TRBV28,CASRLSVEAFF,TGTGCCAGCAGGTTAAGTGTGGAAGCTTTCTTT
-,TRBJ1-2,-,TRBV11-2,CASSSYTGALYGYTF,TGTGCCAGCAGCTCCTACACGGGGGCCCTCTATGGCTACACCTTC
-,TRBJ2-1,once,TRBV7-6,CASSLEAVSYNEQFF,TGTGCCAGCAGCTTAGAAGCGGTCTCCTACAATGAGCAGTTCTTC
-,TRBJ1-5,-,TRBV5-4,CASSLGSNQPQHF,TGTGCCAGCAGCTTAGGCTCTAATCAGCCCCAGCATTTT
-,TRBJ2-7,once,TRBV27,CASSSFTMLYEQYF,TGTGCCAGCAGTTCTTTCACAATGCTCTACGAGCAGTACTTC
TRBD2,TRBJ2-1,-,TRBV29-1,CSVIRTSGVRDEQFF,TGCAGCGTTATTCGGACTAGCGGGGTTAGGGATGAGCAGTTCTTC
-,TRBJ1-5,-,TRBV27,CASSLSSYSNQPQHF,TGTGCCAGCAGTTTATCCAGCTATAGCAATCAGCCCCAGCATTTT
TRBD2,TRBJ2-1,once,TRBV5-1,CASVPGREMGNEQFF,TGCGCCAGCGTCCCCGGGCGGGAGATGGGCAATGAGCAGTTCTTC
-,TRBJ2-1,-,TRBV11-1,CASSLAFRIGPYNEQFF,TGTGCCAGCAGCTTAGCTTTTCGTATCGGCCCGTACAATGAGCAGTTCTTC
TRBD1,TRBJ2-7,-,TRBV5-6,CASSSTRQGYEQYF,TGTGCCAGCAGCTCCACACGACAGGGCTACGAGCAGTACTTC
TRBD2,TRBJ2-7,-,TRBV9,CASSASGSLSYEQYF,TGTGCCAGCAGCGCAAGCGGGAGTTTGTCCTACGAGCAGTACTTC
TRBD1,TRBJ1-1,-,TRBV27,CASSLGQGGEAFF,TGTGCCAGCAGTTTAGGACAGGGAGGTGAAGCTTTCTTT
-,TRBJ1-2,-,TRBV6-1,CARIKANYGYTF,TGTGCCAGGATTAAAGCTAACTATGGCTACACCTTC
-,TRBJ1-2,-,TRBV9,CASSEGGAVPNYGYTF,TGTGCCAGCAGCGAGGGCGGGGCAGTCCCTAACTATGGCTACACCTTC
-,TRBJ1-2,-,TRBV11-2,CASSSGQSLYGYTF,TGTGCCAGCAGCTCCGGACAGTCCCTCTATGGCTACACCTTC
-,TRBJ2-1,-,TRBV6-7,CASRIWGMYNEQFF,TGTGCCAGCAGGATCTGGGGTATGTACAATGAGCAGTTCTTC
TRBD1,TRBJ1-4,once,TRBV6-5,CASSYATGTGYEKLFF,TGTGCCAGCAGTTACGCTACCGGGACAGGGTATGAAAAACTGTTTTTT
-,TRBJ2-7,-,TRBV25-1,CASSDRQGGSTNYEQYF,TGTGCCAGCAGTGACCGTCAGGGGGGTTCTACGAACTACGAGCAGTACTTC
-,TRBJ1-1,once,TRBV6-6,CASRLRYSETEAFF,TGTGCCAGCAGACTCCGATACTCAGAGACTGAAGCTTTCTTT
-,TRBJ2-2,-,TRBV7-9,CASSLDDRQNTGELFF,TGTGCCAGCAGCTTGGACGACCGACAGAACACCGGGGAGCTGTTTTTT
-,TRBJ2-7,-,TRBV9,CASSVEETSIRPEQYF,TGTGCCAGCAGCGTAGAGGAGACTTCTATCCGCCCCGAGCAGTACTTC
-,TRBJ2-7,few,TRBV7-6,CASSSGDYEQYF,TGTGCCAGCAGCTCGGGTGACTACGAGCAGTACTTC
-,TRBJ1-1,-,TRBV6-5,CASRSGGVGEAFF,TGTGCCAGCAGGTCGGGGGGTGTTGGTGAAGCTTTCTTT
-,TRBJ1-1,-,TRBV6-6,CASSYGISEAFF,TGTGCCAGCAGTTACGGGATATCTGAAGCTTTCTTT
-,TRBJ2-1,-,TRBV11-3,CASSLSGASYNEQFF,TGTGCCAGCAGCTTATCGGGAGCCTCCTACAATGAGCAGTTCTTC
-,TRBJ1-1,once,TRBV19,CASSRARVNTEAFF,TGTGCCAGTAGTAGGGCGAGGGTGAACACTGAAGCTTTCTTT
-,TRBJ2-5,once,TRBV29-1,CSAGSETQYF,TGCAGCGCTGGGTCGGAGACCCAGTACTTC
-,TRBJ2-2,-,TRBV7-8,CASSLAPGANTGELFF,TGTGCCAGCAGCTTAGCGCCAGGGGCGAACACCGGGGAGCTGTTTTTT
-,TRBJ1-6,-,TRBV5-1,CASSLGQVNSPLHF,TGCGCCAGCAGCTTGGGACAAGTGAATTCACCCCTCCACTTT
TRBD1,TRBJ2-3,-,TRBV5-6,CASSTLRPRGFTDTQYF,TGTGCCAGCAGCACTCTCCGGCCCAGGGGGTTCACAGATACGCAGTATTTT
-,TRBJ1-1,-,TRBV7-8,CASSPARRQRNTEAFF,TGTGCCAGCAGCCCCGCTCGCCGGCAGAGGAACACTGAAGCTTTCTTT
-,TRBJ2-1,-,TRBV2,CASSTQGSSYNEQFF,TGTGCCAGCAGCACCCAGGGAAGCTCCTACAATGAGCAGTTCTTC
-,TRBJ1-1,once,TRBV2,CASSGGAGTANTEAFF,TGTGCCAGCAGTGGTGGGGCCGGGACGGCGAACACTGAAGCTTTCTTT
-,TRBJ2-7,once,TRBV5-4,CASSRGLPRTTGEQYF,TGTGCCAGCAGCCGGGGCCTTCCCCGGACTACTGGAGAGCAGTACTTC
-,TRBJ1-2,-,TRBV4-2,CASSQFYRDGYTF,TGTGCCAGCAGCCAATTCTACAGGGATGGCTACACCTTC
TRBD1,TRBJ2-7,-,TRBV7-9,CASRLDRDRGREQYF,TGTGCCAGCAGGTTAGACCGGGACAGGGGGCGTGAGCAGTACTTC
TRBD1,TRBJ2-2,-,TRBV19,CASSSTGGHGELFF,TGTGCCAGTAGTAGTACAGGGGGCCACGGGGAGCTGTTTTTT
-,TRBJ2-2,-,TRBV10-2,CASSKGPPANTGELFF,TGCGCCAGCTCGAAGGGGCCGCCTGCGAACACCGGGGAGCTGTTTTTT
TRBD1,TRBJ1-1,few,TRBV6-5,CASSSSGGNEAFF,TGTGCCAGCAGTTCGTCAGGGGGGAATGAAGCTTTCTTT
-,TRBJ2-2,-,TRBV9,CASSVGGGLAGELFF,TGTGCCAGCAGCGTAGGCGGGGGCTTAGCCGGGGAGCTGTTTTTT
TRBD1,TRBJ1-4,-,TRBV12-5,CASGLYRGGEKLFF,TGTGCTAGTGGTTTGTACAGGGGGGGTGAAAAACTGTTTTTT
-,TRBJ2-7,-,TRBV5-5,CASSLGRRVHEQYF,TGTGCCAGCAGCTTGGGGAGGAGGGTCCACGAGCAGTACTTC
-,TRBJ2-3,-,TRBV5-5,CASSLAVSPDTQYF,TGTGCCAGCAGCTTGGCGGTTAGCCCAGATACGCAGTATTTT
-,TRBJ2-7,-,TRBV5-6,CASSYPGSSYEQYF,TGTGCCAGCAGCTACCCCGGGAGCTCCTACGAGCAGTACTTC
-,TRBJ2-7,-,TRBV6-6,CASGDLGPYEQYF,TGTGCCTCGGGGGACCTGGGGCCCTACGAGCAGTACTTC
TRBD2,TRBJ2-2,-,TRBV9,CASSVGLATGELFF,TGTGCCAGCAGCGTAGGACTAGCGACCGGGGAGCTGTTTTTT
TRBD1,TRBJ1-1,-,TRBV7-9,CASSGSRDRGPNTEAFF,TGTGCCAGCAGCGGGTCCCGGGACAGGGGGCCGAACACTGAAGCTTTCTTT